This TCR beta chain was identified in a study of T-cell reconstitution after alpha-beta-depleted transplantation in children. Findings and caveats of the study: By one year post-transplant, T-cell counts and diversity largely arose from T cells that were newly produced. Reported findings indicate that, about two months after transplant, alpha-beta T cells came from several hundred expanded clones, which were derived from non-depleted graft cells. Surviving recipient T cells and thymic progenitors underlay high day-60 TCRbeta diversity in some patients.

A word on this clonotype: Its target is unknown.

CDR3 length equals 16 residues. The V end lost 0 bases, the J end lost 6 bases, and 18 bases lay between the germline ends. CDR1 and CDR2 (germline): DFQATT, SNEGSKA (reference sequence). Unique molecular identifiers were incorporated into the prepared TCRbeta library. Each CDR3 protein is one row after TCRdb ran MiXCR on the PCR reads. The sample carries 530,000 or so distinct CDR3 sequences, approximately 30% recorded once. The clonotype comes from a boy under three years old with Wiskott-Aldrich syndrome, due to receive a stem cell transplant. V usage is TRBV20-1 and J usage is TRBJ1-5; D may be TRBD1 (6 bases). The input for sequencing was PBMCs, taken before TCRalphabeta/CD19-depleted stem cell transplant. CDR3 protein: CSARDEQGNWGQPQHF. CDR3 coding DNA: TGCAGTGCTAGAGATGAACAGGGTAATTGGGGTCAGCCCCAGCATTTT.